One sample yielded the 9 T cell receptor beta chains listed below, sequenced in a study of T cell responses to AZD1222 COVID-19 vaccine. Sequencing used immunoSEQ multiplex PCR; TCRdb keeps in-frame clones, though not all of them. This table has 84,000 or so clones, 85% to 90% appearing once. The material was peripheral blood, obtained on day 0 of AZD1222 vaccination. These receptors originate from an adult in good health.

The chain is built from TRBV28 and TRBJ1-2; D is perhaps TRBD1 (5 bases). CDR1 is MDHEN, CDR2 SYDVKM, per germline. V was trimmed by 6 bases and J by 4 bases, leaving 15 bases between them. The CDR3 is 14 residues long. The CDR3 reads CASSPGGGPYGYTF. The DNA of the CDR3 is TGTGCCAGCAGCCCGGGGGGGGGACCCTATGGCTACACCTTC.

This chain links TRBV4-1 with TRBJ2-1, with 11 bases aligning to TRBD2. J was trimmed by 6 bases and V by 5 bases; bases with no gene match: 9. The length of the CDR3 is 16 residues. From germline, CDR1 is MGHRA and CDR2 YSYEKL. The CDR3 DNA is TGCGCCAGCAGCGACCGACTAGCGGGATTGGCCAATGAGCAGTTCTTC. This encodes CASSDRLAGLANEQFF.

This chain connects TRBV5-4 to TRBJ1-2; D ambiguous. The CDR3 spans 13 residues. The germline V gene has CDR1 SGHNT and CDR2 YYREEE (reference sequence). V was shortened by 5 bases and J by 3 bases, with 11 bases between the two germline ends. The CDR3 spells CASSRDGDYGYTF. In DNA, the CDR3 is TGTGCCAGCAGTCGCGACGGAGACTATGGCTACACCTTC.

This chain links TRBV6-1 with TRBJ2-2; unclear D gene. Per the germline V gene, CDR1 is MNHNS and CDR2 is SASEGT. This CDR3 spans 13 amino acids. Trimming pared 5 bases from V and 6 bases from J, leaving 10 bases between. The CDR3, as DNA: TGTGCCAGCAGTTTGACTTTACCCGGGGAGCTGTTTTTT. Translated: CASSLTLPGELFF.

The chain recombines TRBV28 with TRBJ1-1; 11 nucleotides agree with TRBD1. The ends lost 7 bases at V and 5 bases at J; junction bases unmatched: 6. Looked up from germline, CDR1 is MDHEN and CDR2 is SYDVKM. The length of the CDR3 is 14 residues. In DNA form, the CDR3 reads TGTGCCAGCACACCCCGGGACAGGGGGACTGAAGCTTTCTTT. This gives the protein CASTPRDRGTEAFF.

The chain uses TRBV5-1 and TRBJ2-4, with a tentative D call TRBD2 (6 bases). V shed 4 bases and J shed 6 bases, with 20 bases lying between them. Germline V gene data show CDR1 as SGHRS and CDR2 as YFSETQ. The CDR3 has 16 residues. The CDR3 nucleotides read TGCGCCAGCAGCCTTGGGGACTCCCCGAGGGGAAACATTCAGTACTTC. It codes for CASSLGDSPRGNIQYF.

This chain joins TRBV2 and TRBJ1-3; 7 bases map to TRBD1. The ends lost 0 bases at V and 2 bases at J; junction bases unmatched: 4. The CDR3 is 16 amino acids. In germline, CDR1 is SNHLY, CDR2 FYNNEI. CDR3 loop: CASSEAGRGAGNTIYF. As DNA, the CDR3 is TGTGCCAGCAGTGAAGCGGGCAGGGGGGCTGGAAACACCATATATTTT.

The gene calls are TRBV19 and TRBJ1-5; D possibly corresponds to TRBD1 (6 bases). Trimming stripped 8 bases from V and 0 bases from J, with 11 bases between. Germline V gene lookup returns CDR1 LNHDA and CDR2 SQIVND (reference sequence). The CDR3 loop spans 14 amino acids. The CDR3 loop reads CASRDRYSNQPQHF. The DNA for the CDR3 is TGTGCCAGTCGTGACAGGTATAGCAATCAGCCCCAGCATTTT.

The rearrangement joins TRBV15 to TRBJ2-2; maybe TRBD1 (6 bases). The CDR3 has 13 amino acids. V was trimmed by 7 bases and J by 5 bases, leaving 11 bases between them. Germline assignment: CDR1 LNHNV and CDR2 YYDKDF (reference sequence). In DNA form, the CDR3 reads TGTGCCACCACACAGGGAAATACCGGGGAGCTGTTTTTT. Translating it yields CATTQGNTGELFF.